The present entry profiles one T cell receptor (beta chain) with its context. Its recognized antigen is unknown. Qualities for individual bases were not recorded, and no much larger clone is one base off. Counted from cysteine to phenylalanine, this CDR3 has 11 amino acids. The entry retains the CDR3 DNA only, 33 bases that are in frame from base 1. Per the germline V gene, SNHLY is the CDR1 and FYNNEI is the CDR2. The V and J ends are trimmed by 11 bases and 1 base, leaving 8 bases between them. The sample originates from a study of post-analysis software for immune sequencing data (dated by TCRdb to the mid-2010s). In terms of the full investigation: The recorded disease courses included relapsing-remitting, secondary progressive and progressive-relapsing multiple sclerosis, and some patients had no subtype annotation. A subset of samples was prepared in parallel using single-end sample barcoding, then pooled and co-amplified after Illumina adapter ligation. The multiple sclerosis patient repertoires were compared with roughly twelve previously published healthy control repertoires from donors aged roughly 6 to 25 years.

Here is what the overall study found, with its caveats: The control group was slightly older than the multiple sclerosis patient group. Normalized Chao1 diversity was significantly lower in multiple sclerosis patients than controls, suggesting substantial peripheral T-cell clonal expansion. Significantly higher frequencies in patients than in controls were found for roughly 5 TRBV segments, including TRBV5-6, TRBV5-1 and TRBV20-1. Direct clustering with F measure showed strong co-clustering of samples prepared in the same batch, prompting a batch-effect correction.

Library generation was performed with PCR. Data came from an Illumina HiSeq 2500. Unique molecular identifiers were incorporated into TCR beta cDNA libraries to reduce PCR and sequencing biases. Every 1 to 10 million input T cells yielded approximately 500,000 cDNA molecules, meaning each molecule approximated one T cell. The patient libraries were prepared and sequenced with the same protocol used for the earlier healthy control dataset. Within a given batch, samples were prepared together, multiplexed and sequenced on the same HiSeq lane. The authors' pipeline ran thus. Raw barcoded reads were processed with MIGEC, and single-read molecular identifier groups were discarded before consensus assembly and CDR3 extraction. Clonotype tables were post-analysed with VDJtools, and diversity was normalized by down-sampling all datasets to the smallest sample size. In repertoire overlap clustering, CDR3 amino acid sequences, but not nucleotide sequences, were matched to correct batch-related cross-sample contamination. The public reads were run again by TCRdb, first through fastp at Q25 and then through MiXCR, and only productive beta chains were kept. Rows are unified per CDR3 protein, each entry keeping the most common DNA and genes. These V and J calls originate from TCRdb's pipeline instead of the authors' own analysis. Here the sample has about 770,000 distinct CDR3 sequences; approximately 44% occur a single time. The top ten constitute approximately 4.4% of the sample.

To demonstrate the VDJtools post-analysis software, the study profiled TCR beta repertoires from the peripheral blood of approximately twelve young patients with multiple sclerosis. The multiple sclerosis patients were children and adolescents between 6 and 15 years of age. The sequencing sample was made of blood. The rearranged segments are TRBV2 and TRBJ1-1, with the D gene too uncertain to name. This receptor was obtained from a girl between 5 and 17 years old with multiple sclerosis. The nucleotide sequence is TGTGCCGGCCTGGAGAACACTGAAGCTTTCTTT. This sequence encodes CAGLENTEAFF.